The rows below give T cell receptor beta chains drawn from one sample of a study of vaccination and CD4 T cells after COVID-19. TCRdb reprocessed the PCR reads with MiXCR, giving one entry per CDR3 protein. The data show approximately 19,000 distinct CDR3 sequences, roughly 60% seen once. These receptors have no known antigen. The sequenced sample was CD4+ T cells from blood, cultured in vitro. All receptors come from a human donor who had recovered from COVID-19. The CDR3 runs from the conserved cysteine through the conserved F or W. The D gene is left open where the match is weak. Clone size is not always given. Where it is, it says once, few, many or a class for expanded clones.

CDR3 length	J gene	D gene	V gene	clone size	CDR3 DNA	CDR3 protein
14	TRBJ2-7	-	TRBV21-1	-	TGTGCCAGCAGCCTTCGACAGGGCCTCTACGAGCAGTACTTC	CASSLRQGLYEQYF
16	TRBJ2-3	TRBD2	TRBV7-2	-	TGTGCCAGCAGCTACCGAGGGACTAGCGGGAGTGATACGCAGTATTTT	CASSYRGTSGSDTQYF
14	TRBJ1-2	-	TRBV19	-	TGTGCCAGTAAGCAGGGGCAATCTAACTATGGCTACACCTTC	CASKQGQSNYGYTF
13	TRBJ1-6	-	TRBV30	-	TGTGCCTGGAGTGTCCAGATTAATTCACCCCTCCACTTT	CAWSVQINSPLHF
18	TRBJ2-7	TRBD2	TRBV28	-	TGTGCCAGCAGCCAACCGGGACTAAAACAGCCCAGCTCCTACGAGCAGTACTTC	CASSQPGLKQPSSYEQYF
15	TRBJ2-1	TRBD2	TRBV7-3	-	TGTGCCAGCAGCTTGGGACTAGGACGTTACAATGAGCAGTTCTTC	CASSLGLGRYNEQFF
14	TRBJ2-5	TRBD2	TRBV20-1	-	TGCAGTGCGCAAGGACTAGCGGGAGTTGAGACCCAGTACTTC	CSAQGLAGVETQYF
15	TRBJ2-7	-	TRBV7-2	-	TGTGCCAGCAGCTTTTTTCCGGGAGAACCCTACGAGCAGTACTTC	CASSFFPGEPYEQYF
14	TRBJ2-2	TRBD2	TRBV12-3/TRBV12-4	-	TGTGCCAGCAGGCCTAGCGGAAAACCCGGGGAGCTGTTTTTT	CASRPSGKPGELFF
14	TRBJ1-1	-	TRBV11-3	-	TGTGCCAGCAGCTCTTTAATGGGGGAAACTGAAGCTTTCTTT	CASSSLMGETEAFF
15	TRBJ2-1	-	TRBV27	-	TGTGCCAGCAGTCTCCGTCCTAGTTCTTACAATGAGCAGTTCTTC	CASSLRPSSYNEQFF
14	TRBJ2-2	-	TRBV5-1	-	TGCGCCAGCAGCTTGGGAGTAAACACCGGGGAGCTGTTTTTT	CASSLGVNTGELFF
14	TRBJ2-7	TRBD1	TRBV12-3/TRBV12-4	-	TGTGCCAGCAGTTTCCGGACAGGTTACTACGAGCAGTACTTC	CASSFRTGYYEQYF
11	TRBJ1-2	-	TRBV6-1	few	TGTGCCAGCAGCAAAGACGGATTAGTCACCTTC	CASSKDGLVTF
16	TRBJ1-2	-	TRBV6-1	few	TGTGCCAGCAGTCACCGTTCGACAGTAGCTAACTATGGCTACACCTTC	CASSHRSTVANYGYTF
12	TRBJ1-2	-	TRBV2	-	TGTGCCAGCAGATCTCAGGGGCATGGCTACACCTTC	CASRSQGHGYTF
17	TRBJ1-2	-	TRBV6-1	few	TGTGCCAGCAGTGAAACCCGAAGGTGGGGGCTCGACTATGGCTACACCTTC	CASSETRRWGLDYGYTF